This T cell receptor beta chain stems from a study of blood T cell repertoires in COVID-19. Study-wide context: Samples representing acute and convalescent COVID-19 were sourced from the United States, Italy and Spain.

Assay: immunoSEQ multiplex PCR; the TCRdb copy retains only in-frame clones and omits some. The profile covers 120,000 to 150,000 clones, with around 83% appearing a single time and around 9% taken by the ten largest. This clone was seen only a few times. V lost 5 bases to trimming and J lost 6 bases, with 10 bases between them. The CDR3 spans 14 residues. Germline V CDR1 and CDR2: KGHDR, SFDVKD. Material: peripheral blood. The receptor's source is a man aged 25-45 years with COVID-19, enrolled during active disease. V is TRBV24-1 and J is TRBJ1-6, with D possibly being TRBD1 (6 bases). The CDR3 nucleotides are TGTGCCACCAGTGCGGGACACCGTAATTCACCCCTCCACTTT. Its translation: CATSAGHRNSPLHF.